This T cell receptor beta chain was obtained from a study of blood T cell repertoires in COVID-19. The CDR3 runs 16 residues. Germline V CDR1 and CDR2: SGHNT, YYREEE (reference sequence). Trimming cost V 4 bases and J 0 bases; bases outside gene matches: 5. Sequencing used immunoSEQ multiplex PCR; TCRdb keeps in-frame clones, though not all of them. Of fewer than 200,000 clones listed, roughly nine tenths were seen once; the top ten hold around 21%. This clone was counted once. This chain uses TRBV5-4 with TRBJ2-3, with 10 bases matching TRBD2. Sequenced sample: peripheral blood. The TCR was taken from a man between 65 and 79 years old with active or convalescent COVID-19. Here the CDR3 reads CASSRISGGSTDTQYF. DNA for the CDR3: TGTGCCAGCAGCAGGATTAGCGGGGGGAGCACAGATACGCAGTATTTT.